Presented here are 10 T cell receptor beta chains from one specimen sequenced in a study of Graves' ophthalmopathy and Graves' hyperthyroidism. Scientists amplified the TCR beta CDR3 regions from RNA transcripts. Scientists carried out first-round RT-PCR using HTBI primers and then a second-round multiplex PCR. In TCRdb, the multiplex PCR reads were re-called with MiXCR into one record per CDR3 protein. The table has roughly 300,000 distinct CDR3 sequences, roughly 16% seen once. Sequencing was carried out using peripheral blood. The source of these receptors is an adult man with Graves' ophthalmopathy.

At least ten counts were recorded for this clonotype. The chain carries TRBV6-1 and TRBJ2-5, with TRBD2 identical over 9 bases. With V trimmed by 7 bases and J by 5 bases, 8 bases remained unmatched. CDR3 length equals 14 residues. The germline V gene has CDR1 MNHNS and CDR2 SASEGT. The CDR3 bases are TGTGCCAGCAAGGTGACTAGCGGTCCGGAGACCCAGTACTTC. It is translated as CASKVTSGPETQYF.

This clonotype was counted at least ten times. V usage is TRBV6-5 and J usage is TRBJ2-7; TRBD1 is a possible D gene (6 bases). This CDR3 is built from 15 residues. With 7 bases removed from V and 5 bases from J, the gap between germline ends came to 21 bases. Germline CDR1 MNHEY, CDR2 SVGAGI. The CDR3 loop reads CASTYKRQVSDEQYF. In DNA form, the CDR3 reads TGTGCCAGCACCTATAAACGACAGGTTTCGGACGAGCAGTACTTC.

This clonotype was detected many times. V usage is TRBV4-1 and J usage is TRBJ2-7; D gene unclear. Germline-derived CDR1 and CDR2 are MGHRA and YSYEKL. V shed 1 base and J shed 6 bases, with 7 bases lying between them. This CDR3 region has 12 residues. CDR3 residues: CASSQGVGEQYF. The DNA of the CDR3 is TGCGCCAGCAGCCAAGGGGTAGGCGAGCAGTACTTC.

This clonotype occurred many times. This chain uses TRBV19 with TRBJ1-2; D is undetermined. The CDR3 is 12 amino acids. Germline lookup yields CDR1 LNHDA and CDR2 SQIVND (reference sequence). Trimming removed 3 bases at V and 7 bases at J, with 9 bases between. CDR3 protein: CASSMFRGGYTF. The CDR3 DNA follows: TGTGCCAGTAGTATGTTTCGGGGTGGCTACACCTTC. The entire variable domain, with the rest obtained from reference TRBV19 and TRBJ1-2, is as follows: DGGITQSPKYLFRKEGQNVTLSCEQNLNHDAMYWYRQDPGQGLRLIYYSQIVNDFQKGDIAEGYSVSREKKESFPLTVTSAQKNPTAFYLCASSMFRGGYTFGSGTRLTVV.

Concerning this clonotype itself: A much larger clone lies a single base off, so this may be a read error. The chain is built from TRBV6-4 and TRBJ2-7; no reliable D call. Germline loops: CDR1 MRHNA, CDR2 SNTAGT. The CDR3 is 13 residues long. Trimming took 3 bases from V and 3 from J, leaving 9 bases between them. DNA for the CDR3: TGTGCCAGCAGTGAGGTTCCCAACTACGAGCAGTACTTC. Translating it yields CASSEVPNYEQYF.

This clonotype was counted many times. A read error is possible here, since a much larger clone lies one base away. The rearrangement links TRBV7-2 to TRBJ2-7; D not resolved. Trimming shortened V by 0 bases and J by 5 bases, and 2 bases separated the two germline ends. This CDR3 contains 11 residues. The germline gives CDR1 SGHTA, CDR2 FQGNSA. The CDR3, as DNA: TGTGCCAGCAGCTTAGCGGACGAGCAGTACTTC. Translation: CASSLADEQYF.

This clonotype showed up just a few times. The rearrangement uses TRBV11-2 and TRBJ2-5; 10 nucleotides agree with TRBD1. V was pared by 4 bases and J by 0 bases, with 2 bases of the junction left unmatched. Germline assignment: CDR1 SGHAT and CDR2 FQNNGV. This CDR3 comprises 15 residues. CDR3 protein: CASSSGQGHQETQYF. The DNA of the CDR3 is TGTGCCAGCAGCTCGGGACAGGGGCACCAAGAGACCCAGTACTTC.

Worth noting for this clonotype: One junction end does not reproduce the germline sequence, and a read error may be involved. The gene calls are TRBV6-5 and TRBJ2-5, with D perhaps TRBD2 (6 bases). This CDR3 comprises 14 residues. The germline gives CDR1 MNHEY, CDR2 SVGAGI. The chain's CDR3 is CASGYGTLKETQYF. The CDR3 nucleotides are TGTGCCAGCGGTTACGGGACTTTAAAAGAGACCCAGTACTTC.

This clonotype appeared a few times. This sequence may be a read error, since a much larger clone differs from it by one base. The J gene is TRBJ2-5, the V gene TRBV29-1, with a possible D match to TRBD1 (5 bases). Looked up from germline, CDR1 is SQVTM and CDR2 is ANQGSEA. The CDR3 contains 13 residues. CDR3 nucleotides: TGCAGCGTTGAGGGGCAGGGATTAAAGACCCTGTACTTC. Protein product: CSVEGQGLKTLYF.

This clonotype was seen many times. The V and J genes are TRBV12-3 or TRBV12-4 and TRBJ1-5, with D perhaps TRBD1 (5 bases). The V end was cut by 4 bases, the J end by 5 bases, with 18 bases between. The CDR3 runs 16 residues. The CDR3 DNA reads TGTGCCAGCAGTTCCGAACCAGGGTTGGATGATCAGCCCCAGCATTTT. Translated: CASSSEPGLDDQPQHF.